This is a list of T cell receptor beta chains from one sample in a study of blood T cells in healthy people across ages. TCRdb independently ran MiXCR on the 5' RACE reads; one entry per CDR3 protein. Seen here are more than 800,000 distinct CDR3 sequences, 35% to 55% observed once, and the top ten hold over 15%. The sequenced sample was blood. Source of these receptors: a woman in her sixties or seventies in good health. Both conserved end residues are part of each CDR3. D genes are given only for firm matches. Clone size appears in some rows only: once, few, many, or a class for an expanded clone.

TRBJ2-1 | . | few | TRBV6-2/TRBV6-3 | TGTGCCAGCGCTTCCCCCTTATGGGGGGATGAGCAGTTCTTC | CASASPLWGDEQFF
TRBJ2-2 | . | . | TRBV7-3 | TGTGCCAGCAGCTTAACAAGGGTTTCCGGGGAGCTGTTTTTT | CASSLTRVSGELFF
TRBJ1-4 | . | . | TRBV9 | TGTGCCAGCAGCGTAGCCGGGGGTTACGGTGAAAAACTGTTTTTT | CASSVAGGYGEKLFF
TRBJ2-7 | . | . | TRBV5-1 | TGCGCCAGCAGCTGGGAAGGGGGCTACGAGCAGTACTTC | CASSWEGGYEQYF
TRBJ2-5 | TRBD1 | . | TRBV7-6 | TGTGCCAGCAGCTTAAGTCTAGGGGGCTCTATGGAGACCCAGTACTTC | CASSLSLGGSMETQYF
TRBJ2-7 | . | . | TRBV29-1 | TGCAGCGTTGAAGATGGGCTAGTGGGGGCAACCTACGAGCAGTACTTC | CSVEDGLVGATYEQYF
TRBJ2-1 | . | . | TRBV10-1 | TGCGCCAGCACCCGGGAATCCTTGTATGGATACTCCTACAATGAGCAGTTCTTC | CASTRESLYGYSYNEQFF
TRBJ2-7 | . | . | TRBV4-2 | TGTGCCAGCAGCCAAGATTCCCTTGGGGGGGGCGGAATATACGAGCAGTACTTC | CASSQDSLGGGGIYEQYF
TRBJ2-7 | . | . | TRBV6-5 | TGTGCCAGCAGTTACCTAGCGAGCTCCTACAATGAGCAGTACTTC | CASSYLASSYNEQYF
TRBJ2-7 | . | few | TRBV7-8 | TGTGCCAGCAGCTTAGAGGATCGCGGGGCTCACGAGCAGTACTTC | CASSLEDRGAHEQYF
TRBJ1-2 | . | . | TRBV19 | TGTGCCAGTAGTATAAGTCTGAACTATGGCTACACCTTC | CASSISLNYGYTF
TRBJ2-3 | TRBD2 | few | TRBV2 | TGTGCCAGCAGCAGGACTAGCGGGAGCCTGTATACGCAGTATTTT | CASSRTSGSLYTQYF
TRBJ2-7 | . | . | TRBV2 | TGTGCCAGCAGTGTTCGGGGGTCCGCCTACGAGCAGTACTTC | CASSVRGSAYEQYF
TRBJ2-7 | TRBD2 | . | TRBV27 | TGTGCCAGCAGTCTGGGACTAGCCCGCGAGCAGTACTTC | CASSLGLAREQYF
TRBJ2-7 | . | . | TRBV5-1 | TGCGCCAGCAGCTACTTCCAGGGGCGCACAACCTACGAGCAGTACTTC | CASSYFQGRTTYEQYF
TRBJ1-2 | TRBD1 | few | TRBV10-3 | TGTGCCATCAGTGAGTGGGGACAGGGGGCAGAGTACTATGGCTACACCTTC | CAISEWGQGAEYYGYTF
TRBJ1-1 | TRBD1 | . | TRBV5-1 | TGCGCCAGCAGCTTCGGACAGGTCTTGAACACTGAAGCTTTCTTT | CASSFGQVLNTEAFF
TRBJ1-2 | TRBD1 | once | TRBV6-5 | TGTGCCAGCAGCAAGACCGGGACAGTCTCCCGCGGCTACACCTTC | CASSKTGTVSRGYTF
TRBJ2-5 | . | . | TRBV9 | TGTGCCAGCAGCGCCACGACAGGCCAAGAGACCCAGTACTTC | CASSATTGQETQYF
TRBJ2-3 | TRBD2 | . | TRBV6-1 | TGTGCCAGCAGGCCCCCTAGCGGGAGGGCCGGAGGAAGCACAGATACGCAGTATTTT | CASRPPSGRAGGSTDTQYF
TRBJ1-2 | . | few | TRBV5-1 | TGCGCCAGCAGCTTGGATGACTACGGGTACTATGGCTACACCTTC | CASSLDDYGYYGYTF
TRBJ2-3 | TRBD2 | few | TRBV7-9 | TGTGCCAGCAGCTCGTCCGGGACCGCACTAGCGGATACGCAGTATTTT | CASSSSGTALADTQYF
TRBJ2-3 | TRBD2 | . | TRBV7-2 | TGTGCCAGCAGCTTAGAGGGGCTCGGGAGGACCTCTAGCACAGATACGCAGTATTTT | CASSLEGLGRTSSTDTQYF
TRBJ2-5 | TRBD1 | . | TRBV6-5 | TGTGCCAGCAGTTCTGGGACAGCCGGATGGGGGACCCAGTACTTC | CASSSGTAGWGTQYF
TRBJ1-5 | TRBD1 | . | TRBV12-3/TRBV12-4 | TGTGCCAGCAGCCCCGGAGACAGGGATGATCAGCCCCAGCATTTT | CASSPGDRDDQPQHF
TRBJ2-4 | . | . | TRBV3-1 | TGTGCCAGCAGCCCCCGTGTAAGTTTAGCCAAAAACATTCAGTACTTC | CASSPRVSLAKNIQYF
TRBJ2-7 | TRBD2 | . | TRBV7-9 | TGTGCCAGCGACCCACTAGCGGGAGAGAATGAGCAGTACTTC | CASDPLAGENEQYF
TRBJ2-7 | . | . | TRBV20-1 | TGCAGTGTCCGAGGGCCTGCATACGAGCAGTACTTC | CSVRGPAYEQYF
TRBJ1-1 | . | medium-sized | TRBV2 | TGTGCCAGCAGGGCGGGCATGAACACTGAAGCTTTCTTT | CASRAGMNTEAFF
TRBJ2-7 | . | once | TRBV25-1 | TGTGCCAGCAGTGACCGTTACGGCCACTACAATGAGCAGTACTTC | CASSDRYGHYNEQYF
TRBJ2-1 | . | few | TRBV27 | TGTGCCAGCAACTCCTGGGCAGGCCACAATGAGCAGTTCTTC | CASNSWAGHNEQFF
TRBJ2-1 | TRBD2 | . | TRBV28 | TGTGCCGGCAGTTTCAAAGCGGGAATTTACAATGAGCAGTTCTTC | CAGSFKAGIYNEQFF
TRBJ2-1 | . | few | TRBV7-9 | TGTGCCGTTAGGCGGGGCCCTTCCTACAATGAGCAGTTCTTC | CAVRRGPSYNEQFF
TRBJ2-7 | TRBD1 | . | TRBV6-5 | TGTGCCAGCAGGCTACAGGGGTTTTCCCACGAGCAGTACTTC | CASRLQGFSHEQYF
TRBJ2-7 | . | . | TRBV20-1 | TGCAGTGCTACTCGGGACACCGCCTACGAGCAGTACTTC | CSATRDTAYEQYF
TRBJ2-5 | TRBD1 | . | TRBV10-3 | TGTGCCATCGGGACAGAGACCTCAGAGACCCAGTACTTC | CAIGTETSETQYF
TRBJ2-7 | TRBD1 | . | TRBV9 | TGTGCCAGCAGCGCAGGACAGGGGGCGTGGTACGAGCAGTACTTC | CASSAGQGAWYEQYF
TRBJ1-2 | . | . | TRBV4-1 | TGCGCCAGCAGCCCTATGGACAGCGAATCTGGCGGCTACACCTTC | CASSPMDSESGGYTF
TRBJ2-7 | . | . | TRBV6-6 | TGTGCCAGCAGTTACGGGCTGGGTGGGACCTACGAGCAGTACTTC | CASSYGLGGTYEQYF